This TCR beta chain comes out of a study of PD-L1 blockade in urothelial cancer. This clone has just a few counts. Time point given: peripheral blood 6 weeks after treatment start. This table comes from immunoSEQ multiplex PCR, and its TCRdb copy is limited to in-frame clones, with some not included. The sample has 83,000 or so clones, around four fifths seen once. The source is a man in his 70s with urothelial cancer. This specimen consisted of PBMCs, obtained around atezolizumab (anti-PD-L1) treatment.

The CDR3 DNA is TGTGCCAGTAGTACACTAGCGGGCGGGAGCACAGATACGCAGTATTTT. This encodes CASSTLAGGSTDTQYF. V is TRBV19 and J is TRBJ2-3; 9 bases line up with TRBD2. CDR1 is LNHDA, CDR2 SQIVND, per germline (reference sequence). The CDR3 covers 16 residues. Trimming took 4 bases from V and 0 from J; bases not matched to a gene: 5.